A single T cell receptor beta chain is shown here with its context. Original methodology: Reference gene primer amplification in the assay estimated nucleated cell counts. Sequencing used immunoSEQ multiplex PCR; TCRdb keeps in-frame clones, though not all of them. V and J calls plus clone size are reproduced from that table; the DNA served to infer D and trimming. The sample includes 100,000 to 150,000 clones, roughly 75% of them seen just once. These data come from a study of blood T cell repertoires in COVID-19. As for the study in general: The study drew acute and convalescent COVID-19 samples from the United States, Italy and Spain. T cells, B-cell-depleted T cells, or PBMCs provided the cDNA or gDNA that served as material.

In germline, CDR1 is SEHNR, CDR2 FQNEAQ (reference sequence). Trimming removed 5 bases at V and 1 base at J, with 14 bases between. The CDR3 is 16 amino acids. V is TRBV7-9 and J is TRBJ1-4, with D maybe TRBD1 (6 bases). This sequence originates from a man in his 60s with active or convalescent COVID-19. Sequencing was performed on peripheral blood. The CDR3 reads CASSTGTPGTNEKLFF. The CDR3 region has the DNA TGTGCCAGCAGCACCGGGACACCTGGAACTAATGAAAAACTGTTTTTT.